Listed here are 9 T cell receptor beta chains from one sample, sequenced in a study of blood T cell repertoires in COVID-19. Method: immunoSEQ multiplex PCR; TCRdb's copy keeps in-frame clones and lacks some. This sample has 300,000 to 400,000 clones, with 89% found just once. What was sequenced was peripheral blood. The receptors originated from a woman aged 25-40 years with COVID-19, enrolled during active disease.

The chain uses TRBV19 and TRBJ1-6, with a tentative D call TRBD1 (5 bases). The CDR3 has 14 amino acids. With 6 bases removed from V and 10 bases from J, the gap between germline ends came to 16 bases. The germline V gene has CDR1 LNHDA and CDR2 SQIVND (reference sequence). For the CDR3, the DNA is TGTGCCAGTAGCCTCTCAGGGATGGAATCACCCCTCCACTTT. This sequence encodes CASSLSGMESPLHF. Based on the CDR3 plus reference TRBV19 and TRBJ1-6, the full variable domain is DGGITQSPKYLFRKEGQNVTLSCEQNLNHDAMYWYRQDPGQGLRLIYYSQIVNDFQKGDIAEGYSVSREKKESFPLTVTSAQKNPTAFYLCASSLSGMESPLHFGNGTRLTVT.

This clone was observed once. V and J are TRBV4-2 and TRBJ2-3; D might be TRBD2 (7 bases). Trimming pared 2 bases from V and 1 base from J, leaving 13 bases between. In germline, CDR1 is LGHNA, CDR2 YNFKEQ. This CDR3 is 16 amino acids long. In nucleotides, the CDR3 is TGTGCCAGCAGCCAATTAGGGGGGGTACGCACAGATACGCAGTATTTT. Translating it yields CASSQLGGVRTDTQYF.

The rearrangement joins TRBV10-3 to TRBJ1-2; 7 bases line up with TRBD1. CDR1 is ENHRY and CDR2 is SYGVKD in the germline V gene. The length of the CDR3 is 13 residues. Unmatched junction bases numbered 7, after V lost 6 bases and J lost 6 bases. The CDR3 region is CAISYRGHDGYTF. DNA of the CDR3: TGTGCCATCAGCTACAGGGGACACGATGGCTACACCTTC.

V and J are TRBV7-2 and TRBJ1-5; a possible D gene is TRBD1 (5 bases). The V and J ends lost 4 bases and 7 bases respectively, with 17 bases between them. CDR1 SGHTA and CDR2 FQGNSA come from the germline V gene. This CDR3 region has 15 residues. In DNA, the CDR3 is TGTGCCAGCAGCTCGTATCAGGGTTTGGAACAGCCCCAGCATTTT. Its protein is CASSSYQGLEQPQHF.

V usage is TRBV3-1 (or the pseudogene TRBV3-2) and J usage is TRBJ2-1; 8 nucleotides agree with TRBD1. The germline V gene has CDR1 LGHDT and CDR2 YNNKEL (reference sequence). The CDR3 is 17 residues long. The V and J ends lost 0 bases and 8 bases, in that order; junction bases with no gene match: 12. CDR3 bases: TGTGCCAGCAGCCAAGATCGTGTAACAGGGGGTTTGGATGAGCAGTTCTTC. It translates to CASSQDRVTGGLDEQFF.

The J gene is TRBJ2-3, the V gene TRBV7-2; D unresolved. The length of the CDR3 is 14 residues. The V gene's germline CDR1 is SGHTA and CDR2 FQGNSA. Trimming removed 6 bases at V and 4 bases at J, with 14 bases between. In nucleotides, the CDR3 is TGTGCCAGCAGACCCGGTCGGTCGGCAGATACGCAGTATTTT. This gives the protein CASRPGRSADTQYF.

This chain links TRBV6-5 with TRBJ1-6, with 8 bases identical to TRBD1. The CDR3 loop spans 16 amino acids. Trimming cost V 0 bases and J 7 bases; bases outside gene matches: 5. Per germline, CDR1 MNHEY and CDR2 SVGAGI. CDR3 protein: CASSYSGQGGNSPLHF. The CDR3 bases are TGTGCCAGCAGTTACTCTGGACAGGGTGGAAATTCACCCCTCCACTTT.

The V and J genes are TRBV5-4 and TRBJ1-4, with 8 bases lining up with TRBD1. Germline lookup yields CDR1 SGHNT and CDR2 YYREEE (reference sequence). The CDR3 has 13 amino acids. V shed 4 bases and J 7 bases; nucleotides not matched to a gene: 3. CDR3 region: CASSGGTGEKLFF. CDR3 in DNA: TGTGCCAGCAGCGGGGGGACAGGTGAAAAACTGTTTTTT.

CDR3 DNA sequence: TGTGCCAGCAGTCCCGACAGAACCCAAGAGACCCAGTACTTC. It encodes CASSPDRTQETQYF. The genes are TRBV3-1 (or the pseudogene TRBV3-2) and TRBJ2-5, with D possibly TRBD1 on 5 matching bases. This CDR3 has 14 amino acids. Between the trimmed V and J ends, which lost 6 bases and 1 base, there was a span of 12 bases. The germline gives CDR1 LGHDT, CDR2 YNNKEL (reference sequence).